This T cell receptor (beta chain) comes out of a study of cytomegalovirus exposure and HLA in healthy donors. Regarding the study as a whole: In vitro work confirmed that a few CMV-associated chains recognize CMV antigens. Common viral pathogens seemed, in a later analysis, to connect with several of the most significant clusters. Across donors, most TCRs were seen rarely, yet some public ones were widespread.

The CDR3 is 15 residues long. CDR1 SGHNT and CDR2 YENEEA come from the germline V gene. V was trimmed by 1 base and J by 1 base, leaving 10 bases between them. Amplification used 60 Vbeta primers and 13 Jbeta primers. Sequenced by immunoSEQ multiplex PCR; TCRdb stores in-frame clones only, minus some. The sample carries approximately 160,000 clones, about 81% recorded once. Worth noting for this clone: Its matching antigen is unknown.

The chain combines TRBV11-3 with TRBJ2-5; TRBD1 is a possible D gene (6 bases). Sequencing was done on a sample of PBMCs. The source is a woman in her forties or fifties in good health and CMV-seropositive. The CDR3: CASSLGGQTQETQYF. The CDR3 nucleotides read TGTGCCAGCAGCTTAGGAGGACAGACCCAAGAGACCCAGTACTTC.